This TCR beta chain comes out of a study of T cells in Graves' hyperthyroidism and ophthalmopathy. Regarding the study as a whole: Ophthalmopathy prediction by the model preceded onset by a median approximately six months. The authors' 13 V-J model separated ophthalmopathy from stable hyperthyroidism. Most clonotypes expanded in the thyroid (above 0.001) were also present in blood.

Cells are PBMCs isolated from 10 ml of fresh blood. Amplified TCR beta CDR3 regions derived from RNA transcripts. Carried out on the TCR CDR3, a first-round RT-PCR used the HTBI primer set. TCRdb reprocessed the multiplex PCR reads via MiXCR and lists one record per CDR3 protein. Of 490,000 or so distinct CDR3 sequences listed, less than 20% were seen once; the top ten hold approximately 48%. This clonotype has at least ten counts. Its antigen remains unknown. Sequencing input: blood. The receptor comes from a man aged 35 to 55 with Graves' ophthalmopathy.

CDR3: CASSDSGRWGDTQYF. CDR3 nucleotides: TGTGCCAGCAGTGACAGCGGGAGGTGGGGAGATACGCAGTATTTT. The chain recombines TRBV2 with TRBJ2-3; 9 bases agree with TRBD2. Looked up from germline, CDR1 is SNHLY and CDR2 is FYNNEI. The J segment lost 5 bases and the V segment lost 3 bases, leaving 6 bases of the junction unmatched. The CDR3 runs to 15 residues.